Included here is one T cell receptor beta chain sequence, with context. Its target is unknown. The data are from a study of regulatory T cells in long-lasting Graves disease. The time point is: persistent/refractory GD, antithyroid drugs over 5 years with positive TRAb. Extracted PBMC RNA gave rise to the TCR library. General study findings and limits: Small sample size may have lowered accuracy.

Through Arm-PCR of CDR3 regions and iRepertoire HTBI primers, TCR beta libraries were built. TCRdb redid the calling of the multiplex PCR reads with MiXCR, one entry per CDR3 protein. This table has some 300,000 distinct CDR3 sequences, under 25% appearing once. The V end lost 0 bases, the J end lost 4 bases, and 7 bases lay between the germline ends. This CDR3 is built from 14 residues. Germline assignment: CDR1 LNHDA and CDR2 SQIVND (reference sequence). This chain connects TRBV19 to TRBJ1-5; D gene uncertain. The TCR sequence derives from a female donor with Graves disease. The sequences come from peripheral blood mononuclear cells (PBMCs), collected when the disease was refractory, from a patient treated with antithyroid drugs. As DNA, the CDR3 is TGTGCCAGTAGTATAGAAGGCGGGAATCAGCCCCAGCATTTT. Amino acid sequence: CASSIEGGNQPQHF.